The source of this TCR beta chain is a study of CD8 T cells in Susac syndrome. For this clonotype: One end of the junction fails to match germline, which may point to a read error.

Reverse transcription of roughly 0.5 to 1 ug RNA was performed with random hexamers. Amplification of TCR beta CDR3 by immunoSEQ multiplex PCR spanned 54 Vbeta and 13 Jbeta. From the immunoSEQ multiplex PCR reads, TCRdb called clonotypes with MiXCR, one entry per CDR3 protein. The profile shows around 150,000 distinct CDR3 sequences, approximately 96% of them singletons. Peripheral blood CD8+ and CD4+ T cells were profiled by TCR beta sequencing. Purification of the CD8+ and CD4+ T cells relied on negative isolation, and TEMRA cells underwent FACS enrichment. From germline, CDR1 is SQVTM and CDR2 ANQGSEA. The CDR3 covers 12 residues.

The sequence came from a human donor in good health. This chain uses TRBV29-1 with TRBJ2-3, with unresolved D. Specimen: CD4+ T cells from PBMCs. This chain's CDR3 is CSVQDLADTQYF. CDR3 coding DNA: TGCAGCGTTCAAGATTTGGCAGATACGCAGTATTTT.